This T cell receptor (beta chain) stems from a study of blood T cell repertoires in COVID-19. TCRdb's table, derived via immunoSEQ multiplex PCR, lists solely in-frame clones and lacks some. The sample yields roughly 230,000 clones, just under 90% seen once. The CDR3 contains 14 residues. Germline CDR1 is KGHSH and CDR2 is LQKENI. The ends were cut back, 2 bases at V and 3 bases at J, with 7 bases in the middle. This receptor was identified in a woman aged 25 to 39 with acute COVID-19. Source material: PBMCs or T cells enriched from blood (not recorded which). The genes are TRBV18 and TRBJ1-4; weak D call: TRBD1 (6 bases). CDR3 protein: CASSPWTANEKLFF. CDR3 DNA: TGTGCCAGCTCACCATGGACAGCTAATGAAAAACTGTTTTTT.